The rows below give T cell receptor beta chains drawn from one sample of a study of tumor-infiltrating lymphocytes in glioblastoma multiforme. From the multiplex PCR reads, TCRdb called clonotypes with MiXCR, one entry per CDR3 protein. Of 15,000 to 20,000 distinct CDR3 sequences listed, 65% to 80% are singletons. What was sequenced was peripheral blood. These TCRs come from a male donor with glioblastoma. CDR3s include the opening cysteine and the closing phenylalanine or tryptophan. The D gene is left open where the match is weak. Some rows mark clone size as missing; the rest say once, few, many or name a class of expanded clone.

NA	TRBV11-2	once	TRBJ2-3	CASSLNADTQYF	TGTGCCAGCAGCTTAAATGCGGATACGCAGTATTTT
NA	TRBV29-1	NA	TRBJ2-7	CSVRGSYDQYF	TGCAGCGTGAGGGGCTCCTACGATCAGTACTTC
NA	TRBV6-6	NA	TRBJ1-2	CASSYGTLGYTF	TGTGCCAGCAGTTACGGGACCTTAGGCTACACCTTC
NA	TRBV21-1	NA	TRBJ2-1	CASSKGGTGVNNEQFF	TGTGCCAGCAGCAAAGGAGGGACAGGGGTGAACAATGAGCAGTTCTTC
NA	TRBV6-1	many	TRBJ1-5	CASSERGQINQPQHF	TGTGCCAGCAGTGAAAGAGGGCAGATCAATCAGCCCCAGCATTTT
TRBD2	TRBV20-1	NA	TRBJ2-3	CSAPRAGSSTDTQYF	TGCAGTGCTCCAAGAGCGGGATCTAGCACAGATACGCAGTATTTT
TRBD1	TRBV20-1	once	TRBJ2-5	CSTRPGTDQETQYF	TGCAGTACTAGACCCGGGACAGACCAAGAGACCCAGTACTTC
TRBD1	TRBV12-3/TRBV12-4	NA	TRBJ1-4	CASSITGGNEKLFF	TGTGCCAGCAGTATAACAGGGGGCAATGAAAAACTGTTTTTT
NA	TRBV14	NA	TRBJ2-2	CANSQAGLGELFF	TGTGCCAACAGCCAAGCAGGTCTTGGGGAGCTGTTTTTT
NA	TRBV29-1	NA	TRBJ2-1	CGVDLPGSNEQFF	TGCGGCGTTGATCTTCCAGGGAGTAATGAGCAGTTCTTC
TRBD2	TRBV11-2	NA	TRBJ2-7	CAGTRTLLASYEQYF	TGTGCCGGCACCCGAACCTTACTAGCGTCCTACGAGCAGTACTTC
TRBD1	TRBV12-3/TRBV12-4	NA	TRBJ2-7	CASLRTGVDEHYF	TGTGCCAGCTTGAGGACAGGGGTGGACGAGCATTACTTC
NA	TRBV29-1	once	TRBJ2-5	CSVEDAREETRYF	TGCAGCGTTGAAGATGCCAGGGAAGAGACCCGGTACTTC
TRBD2	TRBV29-1	few	TRBJ2-5	CSVGGTSEETQYF	TGCAGCGTTGGAGGGACTAGTGAGGAGACCCAGTACTTC
TRBD1	TRBV11-2	few	TRBJ1-3	CASSYTGTGVTGNTIYF	TGTGCCAGCAGCTACACCGGGACAGGGGTGACCGGAAACACCATATATTTT
NA	TRBV6-5	once	TRBJ1-2	CASSYLGQGIDTF	TGTGCCAGCAGTTACTTGGGGCAGGGCATCGACACCTTC
NA	TRBV11-2	NA	TRBJ2-1	CVSSLRKVYEQFF	TGTGTCAGCAGCTTAAGGAAGGTCTATGAGCAGTTCTTC
NA	TRBV11-1	NA	TRBJ2-1	CASSPTRGSNEQFF	TGTGCCAGCAGCCCCACCAGGGGCTCCAATGAGCAGTTCTTC
NA	TRBV11-2	once	TRBJ2-5	CASSLPVQRLRDTQYF	TGTGCCAGCAGCTTACCCGTACAGCGGCTTAGGGATACCCAGTACTTC
TRBD2	TRBV11-1	NA	TRBJ2-5	CAGSSKAPPAGGRETKYF	TGTGCCGGCAGCTCGAAAGCCCCACCAGCGGGAGGGCGAGAGACCAAGTACTTC
NA	TRBV29-1	NA	TRBJ2-5	CIVDWRDTQYF	TGCATCGTCGACTGGAGGGACACCCAGTACTTC
NA	TRBV6-2/TRBV6-3	NA	TRBJ1-1	CASSYRYPQAFF	TGTGCCAGCAGTTACCGGTACCCTCAAGCTTTCTTT
NA	TRBV20-1	few	TRBJ2-5	CSGLGRSPETQYF	TGCAGTGGGCTGGGGAGAAGTCCGGAGACCCAGTACTTC
TRBD1	TRBV11-3	NA	TRBJ2-5	CASSGQGSQETQYF	TGTGCCAGCAGCGGACAGGGGAGCCAAGAGACCCAGTACTTC
NA	TRBV7-9	few	TRBJ2-1	CASSRGDGEQSF	TGTGCCAGCAGCCGAGGGGACGGTGAGCAGTCCTTC
NA	TRBV20-1	many	TRBJ2-5	CSARETSQETQYF	TGCAGTGCTAGAGAGACAAGTCAAGAGACCCAGTACTTC
NA	TRBV7-9	many	TRBJ2-7	CASSLIETYEQYF	TGTGCCAGCAGCTTAATCGAAACCTACGAGCAGTACTTC